This T cell receptor beta chain was sequenced during a study of shared T cell receptors in the human thymus. Produced via immunoSEQ multiplex PCR; TCRdb's table is partial and in-frame only. The sample lists hundreds of thousands of clones, around 89% seen once, with approximately 0.01% in the top ten. Germline-derived CDR1 and CDR2 are SEHNR and FQNEAQ (reference sequence). CDR3 length: 16 residues. The germline V and J ends were trimmed by 5 bases and 0 bases, with 14 bases remaining between them. The data were also submitted as part of a second study, on human thymus T cells. That study reports: Thymic samples were excised during corrective heart operations. V and J genes seemed to be used with bias in thymic and blood repertoires. Unrelated individuals reportedly shared highly overlapping thymic TCR repertoires.

The material sequenced was thymocytes. The receptor was derived from a boy under two years old with a congenital heart defect. V gene TRBV7-9 combines with J gene TRBJ1-3; D unresolved. The CDR3 region is CASSVSVRNSGNTIYF. In DNA form, the CDR3 reads TGTGCCAGCAGCGTAAGCGTCCGGAACTCTGGAAACACCATATATTTT.